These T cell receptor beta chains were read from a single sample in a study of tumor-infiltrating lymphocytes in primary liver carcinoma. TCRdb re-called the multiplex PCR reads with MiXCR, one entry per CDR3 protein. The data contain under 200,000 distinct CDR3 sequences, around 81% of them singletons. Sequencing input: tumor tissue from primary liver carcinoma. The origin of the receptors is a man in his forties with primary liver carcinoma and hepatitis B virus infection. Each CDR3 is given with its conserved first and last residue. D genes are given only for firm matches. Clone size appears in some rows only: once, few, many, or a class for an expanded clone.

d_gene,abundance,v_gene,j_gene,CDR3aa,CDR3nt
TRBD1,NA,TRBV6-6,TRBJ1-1,CASSTGGTTVVFF,TGTGCCAGCAGCACAGGGGGGACTACTGTAGTTTTTTTT
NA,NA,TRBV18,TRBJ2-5,CDSSPAVGETQYF,TGTGACAGCTCACCGGCAGTGGGAGAGACCCAGTACTTC
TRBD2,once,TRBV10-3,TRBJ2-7,CDICEGTSGEYEQYF,TGTGACATCTGTGAGGGGACTAGCGGTGAATACGAGCAGTACTTC
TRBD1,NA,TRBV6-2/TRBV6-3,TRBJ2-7,CASSYWGVGTEDYEQYF,TGTGCCAGCAGTTATTGGGGAGTAGGGACAGAGGACTACGAGCAGTACTTC
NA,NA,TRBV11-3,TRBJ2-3,CASSLFHRDTQYF,TGTGCCAGCAGCTTATTCCACAGAGATACCCAGTATTTT
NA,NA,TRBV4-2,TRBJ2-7,CASSLTGTSYEPYF,TGTGCCAGCAGCCTTACCGGGACATCCTACGAACCGTACTTC
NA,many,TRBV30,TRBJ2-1,CAWVRLGISYEQFF,TGTGCCTGGGTAAGGTTGGGTATCTCCTATGAGCAGTTCTTC
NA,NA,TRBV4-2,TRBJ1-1,CASSQGGLITEAFF,TGTGCCAGCAGTCAAGGCGGGTTGATCACTGAAGCTTTCTTT
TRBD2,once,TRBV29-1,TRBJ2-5,CSVVSGGQDTQYF,TGCAGCGTTGTATCGGGAGGGCAAGATACCCAGTACTTC
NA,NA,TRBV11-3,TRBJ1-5,CASSLNLGVAQPQQF,TGTGCCAGCAGCTTAAATCTGGGTGTGGCTCAGCCCCAGCAGTTT
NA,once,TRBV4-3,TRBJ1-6,CASSSWERGRNSLLHF,TGCGCCAGCAGCTCCTGGGAAAGGGGAAGGAATTCACTCCTTCACTTT
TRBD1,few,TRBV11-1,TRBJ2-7,CASNLWTGVYEQYF,TGTGCCAGCAACTTATGGACAGGCGTCTACGAGCAGTACTTC
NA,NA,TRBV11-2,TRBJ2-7,CASSPKGYEPYF,TGTGCCAGCAGTCCCAAGGGCTACGAGCCGTACTTC
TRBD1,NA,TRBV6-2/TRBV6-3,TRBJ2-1,CASSYGTDVYDQFF,TGTGCCAGCAGTTACGGGACAGATGTTTATGACCAGTTCTTC
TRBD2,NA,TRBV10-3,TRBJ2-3,CAISERGGEGTQYF,TGTGCCATCAGTGAGCGGGGAGGGGAGGGTACGCAGTATTTC
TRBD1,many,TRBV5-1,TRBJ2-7,CASSLDAGGFYEQYF,TGCGCCAGCAGCTTGGATGCAGGGGGCTTCTACGAGCAGTACTTC
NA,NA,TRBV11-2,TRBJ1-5,CASILKGGLTNQPQHF,TGTGCCAGCATTCTAAAAGGGGGACTAACGAATCAGCCCCAGCATTTT
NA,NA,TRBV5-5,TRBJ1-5,CASSLTGSKAQHF,TGTGCCAGCAGCTTAACGGGGTCGAAGGCCCAGCATTTT
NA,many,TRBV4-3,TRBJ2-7,CASSQDYSYEQYF,TGCGCCAGCAGCCAAGACTATTCCTACGAGCAGTACTTC
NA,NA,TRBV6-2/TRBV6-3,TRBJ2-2,CASGYAARNTGELFF,TGTGCCAGCGGTTATGCCGCCCGCAACACCGGGGAGCTGTTTTTT
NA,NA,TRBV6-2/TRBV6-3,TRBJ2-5,CGSSSRETQYF,TGTGGCAGCAGTTCGCGTGAGACCCAGTACTTC
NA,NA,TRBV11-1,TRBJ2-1,CASNLYRSAVGSYNDQFF,TGTGCCAGCAACTTATACCGCTCCGCGGTAGGGTCCTACAATGATCAGTTCTTC
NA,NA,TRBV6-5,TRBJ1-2,CASRERGGGYTF,TGCGCCAGCAGAGAGAGAGGGGGAGGCTACACCTTC
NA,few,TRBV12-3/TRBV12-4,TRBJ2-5,CDSNSERTGETQYF,TGTGACAGCAATTCAGAGCGTACCGGGGAGACCCAGTACTTC
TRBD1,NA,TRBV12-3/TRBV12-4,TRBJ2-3,CASSLQGALDTQYF,TGCGCCAGCAGCCTACAGGGGGCTTTAGATACGCAGTATTTT
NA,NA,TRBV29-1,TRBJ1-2,CCVDGDGYTF,TGCTGCGTTGACGGTGATGGCTACACTTTC
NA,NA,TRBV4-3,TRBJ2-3,CASSLGSLSTDAQYF,TGCGCCAGTAGCCTTGGGTCTCTAAGCACAGATGCGCAGTATTTT
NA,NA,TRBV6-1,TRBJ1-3,CASVIGNTIYF,TGTGCCAGCGTCATTGGAAACACCATATATTTT
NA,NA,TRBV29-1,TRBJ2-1,CSVHPVGENYNEQFF,TGCAGCGTTCATCCTGTGGGAGAGAACTACAATGAGCAGTTCTTC
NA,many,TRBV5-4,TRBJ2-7,CASSSGRLSYEQYF,TGTGCCAGCAGCTCGGGACGGCTCTCCTACGAGCAGTACTTC
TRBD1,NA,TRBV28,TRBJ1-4,CASSFGDRFANNEKRFF,TGTGCCAGCAGTTTTGGGGACAGATTTGCAAATAATGAAAAACGGTTTTTT
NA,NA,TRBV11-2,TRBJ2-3,CAINDSRRFTDTQYF,TGTGCCATCAACGATAGCCGGAGATTTACAGATACGCAGTATTTT
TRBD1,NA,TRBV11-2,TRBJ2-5,CANSLGQPQEIQYF,TGTGCCAACAGCTTGGGACAGCCCCAAGAGATCCAGTACTTC
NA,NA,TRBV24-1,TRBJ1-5,CATSDRDIGQPPHF,TGTGCCACCAGTGACCGGGATATAGGTCAGCCCCCGCATTTT
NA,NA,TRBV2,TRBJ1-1,CATAVRGAEVCEVFF,TGTGCCACAGCGGTCCGGGGCGCAGAGGTCTGTGAAGTTTTCTTT
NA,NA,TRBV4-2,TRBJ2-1,CVSSHVSFSGNEQFF,TGTGTCAGCAGCCATGTTAGTTTTTCCGGTAATGAGCAGTTCTTC
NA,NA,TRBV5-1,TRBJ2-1,CASNLDAGAVGAQQFF,TGCGCCAGCAACTTGGATGCGGGCGCGGTAGGAGCCCAGCAGTTCTTC
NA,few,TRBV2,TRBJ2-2,CASSGGEGGEMFF,TGTGCCAGCAGTGGGGGGGAAGGCGGGGAGATGTTTTTT
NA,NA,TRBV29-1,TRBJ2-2,CSVVGTNTGELFF,TGCAGCGTTGTTGGGACGAACACCGGGGAGCTCTTTTTT